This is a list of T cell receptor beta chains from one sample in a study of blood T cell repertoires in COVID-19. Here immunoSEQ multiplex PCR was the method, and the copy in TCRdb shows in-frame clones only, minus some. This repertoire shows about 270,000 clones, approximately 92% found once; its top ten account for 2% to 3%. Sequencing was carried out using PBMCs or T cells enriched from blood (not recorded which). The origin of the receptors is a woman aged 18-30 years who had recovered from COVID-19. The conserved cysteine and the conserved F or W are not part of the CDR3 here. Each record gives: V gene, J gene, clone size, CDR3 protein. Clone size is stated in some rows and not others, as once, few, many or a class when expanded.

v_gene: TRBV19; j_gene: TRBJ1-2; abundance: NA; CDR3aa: ASSLSGNLYGYT
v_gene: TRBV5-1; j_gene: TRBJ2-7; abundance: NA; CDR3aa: ASSPDRVGEQY
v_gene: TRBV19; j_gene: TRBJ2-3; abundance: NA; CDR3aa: ASSPREGGYTDTQY
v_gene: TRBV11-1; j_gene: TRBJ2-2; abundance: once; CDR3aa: ASSLVRVTGELF
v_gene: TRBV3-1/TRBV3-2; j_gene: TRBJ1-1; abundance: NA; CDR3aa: ASSQLTGGVAEAF
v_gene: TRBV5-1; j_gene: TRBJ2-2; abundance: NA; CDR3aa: ASSLSGDRTGELF
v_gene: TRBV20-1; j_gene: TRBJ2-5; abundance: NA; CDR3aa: SATAGETQY
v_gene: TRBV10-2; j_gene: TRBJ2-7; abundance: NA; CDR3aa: ASIQGATGEQY
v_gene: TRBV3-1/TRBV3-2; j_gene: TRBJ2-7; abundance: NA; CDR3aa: ASSQDRSGYEQY
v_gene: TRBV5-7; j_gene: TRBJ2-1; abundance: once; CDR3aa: ASSLPTAGGQF